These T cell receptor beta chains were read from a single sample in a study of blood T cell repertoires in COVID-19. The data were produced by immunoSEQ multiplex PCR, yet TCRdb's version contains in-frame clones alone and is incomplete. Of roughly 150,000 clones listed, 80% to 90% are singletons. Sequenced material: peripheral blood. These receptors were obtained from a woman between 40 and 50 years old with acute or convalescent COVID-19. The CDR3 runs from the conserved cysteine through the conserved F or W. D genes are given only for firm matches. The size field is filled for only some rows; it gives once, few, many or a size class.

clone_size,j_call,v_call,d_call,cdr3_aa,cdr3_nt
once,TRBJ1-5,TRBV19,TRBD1,CASSQDRAPNQPQHF,TGTGCCAGTAGTCAGGACAGGGCCCCCAATCAGCCCCAGCATTTT
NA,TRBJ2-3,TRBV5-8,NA,CASSLGAGSTDTQYF,TGTGCCAGCAGCTTGGGGGCAGGGTCTACAGATACGCAGTATTTT
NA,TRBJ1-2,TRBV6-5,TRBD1,CASSTYQGANYGYTF,TGTGCCAGCAGCACATATCAGGGGGCTAACTATGGCTACACCTTC
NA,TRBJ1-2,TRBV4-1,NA,CASSQGGWTGYTF,TGCGCCAGCAGCCAAGGAGGGTGGACTGGCTACACCTTC
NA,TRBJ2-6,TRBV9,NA,CASSVVGRSSGANVLTF,TGTGCCAGCAGCGTAGTTGGCAGGTCCTCTGGGGCCAACGTCCTGACTTTC
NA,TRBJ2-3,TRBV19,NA,CASSIYFTDTQYF,TGTGCCAGTAGTATTTACTTCACAGATACGCAGTATTTT
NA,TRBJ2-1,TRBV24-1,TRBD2,CATSGGAGGPDEQFF,TGTGCCACCTCAGGCGGCGCGGGAGGCCCCGATGAGCAGTTCTTC
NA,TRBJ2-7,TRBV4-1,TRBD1,CASSQGQGANEQYF,TGCGCCAGCAGCCAGGGACAGGGGGCCAACGAGCAGTACTTC
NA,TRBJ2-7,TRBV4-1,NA,CASSQGDSSYEQYF,TGCGCCAGCAGCCAAGGTGACAGCTCCTACGAGCAGTACTTC
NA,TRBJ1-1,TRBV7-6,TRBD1,CASSLRTGTILTEAFF,TGTGCCAGCAGCTTGCGGACAGGGACTATTTTAACTGAAGCTTTCTTT
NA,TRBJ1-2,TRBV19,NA,CASSPQQTTGFYDYTF,TGTGCCAGTAGTCCTCAACAAACCACAGGGTTCTATGACTACACCTTC
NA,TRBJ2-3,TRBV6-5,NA,CASNRGAGDTQYF,TGTGCCAGCAACCGGGGGGCGGGAGATACGCAGTATTTT
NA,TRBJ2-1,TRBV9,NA,CASSGPTYSNEQFF,TGTGCCAGCAGCGGACCAACTTACAGCAATGAGCAGTTCTTC
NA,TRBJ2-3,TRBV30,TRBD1,CAWSGRRQGFTQYF,TGTGCCTGGAGTGGGAGAAGACAGGGTTTTACGCAGTATTTT
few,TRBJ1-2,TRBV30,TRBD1,CAWGTGGAGGYTF,TGTGCCTGGGGTACAGGGGGCGCGGGTGGCTACACCTTC
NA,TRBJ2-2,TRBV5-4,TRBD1,CASKLWDRAPGELFF,TGTGCCAGCAAACTGTGGGACAGGGCCCCCGGGGAGCTGTTTTTT
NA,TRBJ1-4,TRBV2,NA,CASRADVNEKLFF,TGTGCCAGCAGAGCGGATGTTAATGAAAAACTGTTTTTT
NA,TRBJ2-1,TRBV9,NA,CASSVGPTRSNEQFF,TGTGCCAGCAGCGTAGGGCCGACAAGATCAAATGAGCAGTTCTTC
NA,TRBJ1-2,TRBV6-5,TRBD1,CASSWDRAGYTF,TGTGCCAGCAGCTGGGACAGGGCTGGCTACACCTTC
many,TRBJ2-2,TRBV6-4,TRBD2,CASSGGLAGEPGELFF,TGTGCCAGCAGTGGAGGACTAGCGGGAGAACCCGGGGAGCTGTTTTTT
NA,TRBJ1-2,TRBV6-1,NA,CASSEKADYGYTF,TGTGCCAGCAGTGAAAAGGCGGACTATGGCTACACCTTC
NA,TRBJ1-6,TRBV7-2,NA,CASSLEGQGWNSPLHF,TGTGCCAGCAGCTTAGAGGGTCAGGGTTGGAATTCACCCCTCCACTTT